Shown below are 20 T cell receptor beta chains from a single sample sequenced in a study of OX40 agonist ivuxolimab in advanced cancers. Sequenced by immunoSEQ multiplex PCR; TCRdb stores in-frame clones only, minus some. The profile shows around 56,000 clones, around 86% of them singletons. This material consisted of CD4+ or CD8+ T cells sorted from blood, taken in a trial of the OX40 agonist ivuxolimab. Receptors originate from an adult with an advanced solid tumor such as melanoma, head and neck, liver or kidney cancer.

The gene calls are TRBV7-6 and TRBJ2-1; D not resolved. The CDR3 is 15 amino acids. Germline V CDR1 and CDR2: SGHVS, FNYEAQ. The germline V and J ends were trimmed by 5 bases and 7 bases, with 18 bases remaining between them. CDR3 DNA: TGTGCCAGCAGCCGGCGGCCTTACGCTTGGAATGAGCAGTTCTTC. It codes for CASSRRPYAWNEQFF.

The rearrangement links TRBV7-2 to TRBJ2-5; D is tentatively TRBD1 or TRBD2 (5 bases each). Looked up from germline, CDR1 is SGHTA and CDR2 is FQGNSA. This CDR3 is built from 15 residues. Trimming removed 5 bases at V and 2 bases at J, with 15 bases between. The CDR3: CASSTTGTVQETQYF. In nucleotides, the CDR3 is TGTGCCAGCAGCACAACCGGGACCGTACAAGAGACCCAGTACTTC.

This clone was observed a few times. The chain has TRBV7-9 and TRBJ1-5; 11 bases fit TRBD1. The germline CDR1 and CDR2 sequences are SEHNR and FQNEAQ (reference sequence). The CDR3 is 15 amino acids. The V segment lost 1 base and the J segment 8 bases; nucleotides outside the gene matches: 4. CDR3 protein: CASSLGDRGTEPQHF. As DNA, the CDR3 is TGTGCCAGCAGCTTAGGGGACAGGGGGACGGAGCCCCAGCATTTT.

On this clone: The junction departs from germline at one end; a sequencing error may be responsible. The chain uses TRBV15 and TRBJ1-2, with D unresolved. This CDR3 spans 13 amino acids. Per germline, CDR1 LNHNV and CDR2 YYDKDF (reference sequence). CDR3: CATSRAQNSGYTF. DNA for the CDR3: TGTGCCACCAGCAGAGCCCAGAACTCTGGCTACACCTTC. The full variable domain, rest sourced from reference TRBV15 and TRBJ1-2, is DAMVIQNPRYQVTQFGKPVTLSCSQTLNHNVMYWYQQKSSQAPKLLFHYYDKDFNNEADTPDNFQSRRPNTSFCFLDIRSPGLGDTAMYLCATSRAQNSGYTFGSGTRLTVV.

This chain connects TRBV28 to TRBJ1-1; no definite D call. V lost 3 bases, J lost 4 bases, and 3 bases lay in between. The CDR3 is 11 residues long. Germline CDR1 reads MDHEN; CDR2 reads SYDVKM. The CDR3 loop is CASSLGTEAFF. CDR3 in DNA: TGTGCCAGCAGTTTGGGCACTGAAGCTTTCTTT. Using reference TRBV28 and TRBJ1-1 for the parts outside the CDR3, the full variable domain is DVKVTQSSRYLVKRTGEKVFLECVQDMDHENMFWYRQDPGLGLRLIYFSYDVKMKEKGDIPEGYSVSREKKERFSLILESASTNQTSMYLCASSLGTEAFFGQGTRLTVV.

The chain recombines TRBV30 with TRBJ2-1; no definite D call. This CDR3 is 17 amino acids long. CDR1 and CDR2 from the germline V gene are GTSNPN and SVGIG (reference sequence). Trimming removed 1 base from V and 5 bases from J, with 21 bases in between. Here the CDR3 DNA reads TGTGCCTGGAGTGCCCGGCCTCTTTTGGGCTTCGACAATGAGCAGTTCTTC. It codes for CAWSARPLLGFDNEQFF.

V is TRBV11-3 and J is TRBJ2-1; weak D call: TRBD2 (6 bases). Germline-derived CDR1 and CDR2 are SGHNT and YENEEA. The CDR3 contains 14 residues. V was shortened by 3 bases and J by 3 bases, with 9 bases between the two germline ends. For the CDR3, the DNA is TGTGCCAGCAGCTTTGACGGGAGCTACAATGAGCAGTTCTTC. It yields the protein CASSFDGSYNEQFF.

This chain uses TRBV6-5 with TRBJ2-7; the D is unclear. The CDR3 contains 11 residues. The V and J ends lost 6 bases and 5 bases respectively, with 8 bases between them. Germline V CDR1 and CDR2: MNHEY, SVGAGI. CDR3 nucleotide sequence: TGTGCCAGCAGGGCCCCCCACGAGCAGTACTTC. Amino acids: CASRAPHEQYF.

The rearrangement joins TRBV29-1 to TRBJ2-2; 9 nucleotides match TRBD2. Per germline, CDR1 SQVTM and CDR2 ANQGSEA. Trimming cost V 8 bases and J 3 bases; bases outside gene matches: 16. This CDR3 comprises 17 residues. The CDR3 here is CSPTKLAGAVDTGELFF. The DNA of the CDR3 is TGCAGCCCTACTAAATTAGCGGGAGCGGTGGACACCGGGGAGCTGTTTTTT.

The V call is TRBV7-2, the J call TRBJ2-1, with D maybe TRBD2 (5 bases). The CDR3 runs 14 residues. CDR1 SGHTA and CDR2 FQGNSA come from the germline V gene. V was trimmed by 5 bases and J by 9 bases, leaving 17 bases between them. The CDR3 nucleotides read TGTGCCAGCAGCCAGCCCCTAGTTGCGGGTGAGCAGTTCTTC. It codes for CASSQPLVAGEQFF.

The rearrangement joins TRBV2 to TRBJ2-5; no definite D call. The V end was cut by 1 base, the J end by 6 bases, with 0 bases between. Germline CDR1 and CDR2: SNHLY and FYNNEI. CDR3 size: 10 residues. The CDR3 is CASSEETQYF. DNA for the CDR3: TGTGCCAGCAGTGAAGAGACCCAGTACTTC.

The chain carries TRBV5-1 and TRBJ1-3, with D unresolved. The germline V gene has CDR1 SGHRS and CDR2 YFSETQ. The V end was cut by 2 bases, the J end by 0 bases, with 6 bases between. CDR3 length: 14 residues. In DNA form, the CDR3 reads TGCGCCAGCAGCTTTGAGGGCTCTGGAAACACCATATATTTT. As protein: CASSFEGSGNTIYF.

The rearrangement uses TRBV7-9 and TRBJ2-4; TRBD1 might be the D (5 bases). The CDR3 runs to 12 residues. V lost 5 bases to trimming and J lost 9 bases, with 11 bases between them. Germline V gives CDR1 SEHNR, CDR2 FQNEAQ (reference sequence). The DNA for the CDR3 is TGTGCCAGCAGCCACGACAGCCTCATTCAGTACTTC. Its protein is CASSHDSLIQYF.

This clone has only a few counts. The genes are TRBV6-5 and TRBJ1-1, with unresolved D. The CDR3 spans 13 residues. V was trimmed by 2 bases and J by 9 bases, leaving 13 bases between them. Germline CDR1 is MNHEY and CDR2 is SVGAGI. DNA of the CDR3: TGTGCCAGCAGTTACGGGAGTCTGGGCCAAGCTTTCTTT. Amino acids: CASSYGSLGQAFF.

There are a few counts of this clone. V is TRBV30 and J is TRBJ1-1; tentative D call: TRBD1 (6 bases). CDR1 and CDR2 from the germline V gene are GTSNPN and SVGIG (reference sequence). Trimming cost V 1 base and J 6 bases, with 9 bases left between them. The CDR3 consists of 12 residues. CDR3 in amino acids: CAWSAGGPEAFF. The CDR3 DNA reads TGTGCCTGGAGTGCTGGGGGCCCTGAAGCTTTCTTT.

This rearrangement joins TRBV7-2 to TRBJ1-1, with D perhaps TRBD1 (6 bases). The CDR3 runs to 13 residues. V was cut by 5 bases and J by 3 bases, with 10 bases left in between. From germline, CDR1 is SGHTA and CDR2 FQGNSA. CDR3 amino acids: CASSPHRDTEAFF. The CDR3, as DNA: TGTGCCAGCAGCCCCCACAGGGACACTGAAGCTTTCTTT.

CDR3 protein: CSVERTPYEQYF. CDR3 bases: TGCAGCGTTGAACGGACCCCCTACGAGCAGTACTTC. The rearrangement joins TRBV29-1 to TRBJ2-7; D remains unclear. The germline V gene has CDR1 SQVTM and CDR2 ANQGSEA. Trimming stripped 2 bases from V and 2 bases from J, with 7 bases between. CDR3 length equals 12 residues.

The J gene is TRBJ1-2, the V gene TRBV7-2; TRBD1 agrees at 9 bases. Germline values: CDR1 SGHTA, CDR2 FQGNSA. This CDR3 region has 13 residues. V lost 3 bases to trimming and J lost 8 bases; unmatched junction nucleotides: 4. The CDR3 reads CASSLTGGVGYTF. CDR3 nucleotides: TGTGCCAGCAGCTTGACAGGGGGTGTAGGCTACACCTTC.

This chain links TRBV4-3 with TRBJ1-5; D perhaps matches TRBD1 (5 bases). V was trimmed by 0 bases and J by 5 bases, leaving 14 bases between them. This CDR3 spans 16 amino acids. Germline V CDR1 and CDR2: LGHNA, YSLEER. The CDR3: CASSQDLVQGDQPQHF. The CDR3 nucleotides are TGCGCCAGCAGCCAAGATTTGGTCCAGGGCGATCAGCCCCAGCATTTT.

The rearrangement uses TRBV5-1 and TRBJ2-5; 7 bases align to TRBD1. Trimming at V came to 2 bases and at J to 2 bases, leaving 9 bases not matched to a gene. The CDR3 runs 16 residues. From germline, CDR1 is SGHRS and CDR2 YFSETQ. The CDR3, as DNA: TGCGCCAGCAGCTTCACAGGGGCTACATTACAAGAGACCCAGTACTTC. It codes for CASSFTGATLQETQYF.